This T cell receptor (beta chain) was obtained from a study of shared clonotypes between healthy human individuals. Study information: Samples came from a couple of female and three male donors aged 18 to 49.

The assay was immunoSEQ multiplex PCR, and TCRdb's table has in-frame clones only and misses some. The sample lists approximately 480,000 clones; almost 80% were seen once. Germline CDR1 SGDLS, CDR2 YYNGEE. The CDR3 contains 15 residues. Trimming stripped 0 bases from V and 0 bases from J, with 9 bases between. This clone showed up just a few times. The sequence was obtained from a woman in her 40s in good health. Some clones in this sample may be carry-over from other donors' samples. The specimen was PBMCs. The chain couples TRBV9 to TRBJ1-1; D is unresolved. DNA for the CDR3: TGTGCCAGCAGCGTAGGGATAGGCATGAACACTGAAGCTTTCTTT. Translated: CASSVGIGMNTEAFF.